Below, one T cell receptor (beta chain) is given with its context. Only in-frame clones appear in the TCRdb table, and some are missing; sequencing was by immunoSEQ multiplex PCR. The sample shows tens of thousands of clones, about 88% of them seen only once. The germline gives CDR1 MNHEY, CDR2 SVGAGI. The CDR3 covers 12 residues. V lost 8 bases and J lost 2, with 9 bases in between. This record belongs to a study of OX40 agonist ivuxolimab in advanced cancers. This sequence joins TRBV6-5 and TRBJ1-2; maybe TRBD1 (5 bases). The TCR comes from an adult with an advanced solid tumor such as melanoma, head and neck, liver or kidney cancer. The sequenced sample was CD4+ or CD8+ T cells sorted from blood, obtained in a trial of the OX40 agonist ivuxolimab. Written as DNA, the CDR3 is TGTGCCAGCCGGAGGGGCAACTATGGCTACACCTTC. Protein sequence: CASRRGNYGYTF.